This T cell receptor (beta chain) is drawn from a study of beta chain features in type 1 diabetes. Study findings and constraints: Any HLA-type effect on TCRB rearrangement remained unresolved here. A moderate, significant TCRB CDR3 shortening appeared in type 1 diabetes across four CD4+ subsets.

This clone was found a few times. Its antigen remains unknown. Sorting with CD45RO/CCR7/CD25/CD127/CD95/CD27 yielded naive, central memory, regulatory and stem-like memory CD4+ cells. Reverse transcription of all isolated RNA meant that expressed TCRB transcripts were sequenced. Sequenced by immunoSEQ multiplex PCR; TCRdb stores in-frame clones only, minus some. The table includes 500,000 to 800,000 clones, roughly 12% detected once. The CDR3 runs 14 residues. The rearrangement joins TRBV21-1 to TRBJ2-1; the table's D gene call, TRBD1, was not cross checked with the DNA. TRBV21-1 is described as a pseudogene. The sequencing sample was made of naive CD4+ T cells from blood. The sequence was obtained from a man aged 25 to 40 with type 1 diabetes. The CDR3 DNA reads TGTGCCAGCTGCCGCAGTCTCTCCTACAATGAGCAGTTCTTC. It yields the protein CASCRSLSYNEQFF.